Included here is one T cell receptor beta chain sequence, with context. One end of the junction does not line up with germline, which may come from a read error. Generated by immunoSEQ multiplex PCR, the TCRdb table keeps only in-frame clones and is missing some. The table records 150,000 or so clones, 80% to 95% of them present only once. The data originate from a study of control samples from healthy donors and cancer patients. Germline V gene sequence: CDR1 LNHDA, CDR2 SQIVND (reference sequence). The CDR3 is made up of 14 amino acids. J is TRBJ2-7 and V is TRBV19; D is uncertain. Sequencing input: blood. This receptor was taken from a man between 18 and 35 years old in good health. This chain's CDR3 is CVSSISARSYEQYF. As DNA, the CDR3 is TGTGTCAGTAGTATAAGTGCACGGTCCTACGAGCAGTACTTC. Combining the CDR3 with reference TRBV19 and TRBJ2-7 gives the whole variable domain DGGITQSPKYLFRKEGQNVTLSCEQNLNHDAMYWYRQDPGQGLRLIYYSQIVNDFQKGDIAEGYSVSREKKESFPLTVTSAQKNPTAFYLCVSSISARSYEQYFGPGTRLTVT.